This is a list of T cell receptor beta chains from one sample in a study of blood T cell repertoires in COVID-19. Clones were sequenced by immunoSEQ multiplex PCR, and TCRdb holds only the in-frame ones, with some missing. The sample consists of 91,000 or so clones, around 84% of them appearing once. The sequenced sample was peripheral blood. The receptors were gathered from a woman aged 60-75 years in a cohort sampled during active or convalescent COVID-19. CDR3s include the opening cysteine and the closing phenylalanine or tryptophan. The order of the fields is D gene, J gene, V gene, clone size, CDR3 protein, CDR3 DNA. A D gene is named only where the DNA matches it firmly. Size values are once, few and many counts, or a class for expanded clones, and some rows have none.

NA TRBJ2-6 TRBV5-1 NA CASSRILGSGANVLTF TGCGCCAGCAGCAGAATACTAGGGTCTGGGGCCAACGTCCTGACTTTC
TRBD1 TRBJ1-4 TRBV2 NA CASGPTGPNEKLFF TGTGCCAGCGGCCCGACAGGGCCTAATGAAAAACTGTTTTTT
TRBD2 TRBJ2-7 TRBV28 NA CASSGIRFAGTSGSLGEQYF TGTGCCAGCAGTGGGATAAGGTTCGCAGGGACTAGCGGGAGTTTGGGCGAGCAGTACTTC
TRBD2 TRBJ2-7 TRBV4-1 NA CASSQERGLRGGEQYF TGCGCCAGCAGCCAAGAACGTGGACTCCGCGGGGGCGAGCAGTACTTC
TRBD2 TRBJ2-3 TRBV19 NA CASSIDLAGGPDTQYF TGTGCCAGTAGTATAGATTTGGCGGGAGGTCCAGATACGCAGTATTTT
TRBD1 TRBJ1-2 TRBV9 NA CASSVEGQGFGYTF TGTGCCAGCAGCGTAGAGGGACAGGGGTTTGGCTACACCTTC
TRBD1 TRBJ1-2 TRBV27 NA CASSLNRGHGYTF TGTGCCAGCAGTTTAAACAGGGGGCATGGCTACACCTTC
TRBD2 TRBJ2-2 TRBV7-8 NA CASSLRTSGYTGELFF TGTGCCAGCAGCTTACGGACTAGCGGGTACACCGGGGAGCTGTTTTTT
TRBD1 TRBJ2-1 TRBV28 NA CASSLGTGDNEQFF TGTGCCAGCAGTTTAGGGACAGGGGATAATGAGCAGTTCTTC
NA TRBJ1-1 TRBV3-1/TRBV3-2 NA CASSPATVSEAFF TGTGCCAGCAGCCCAGCGACAGTATCTGAAGCTTTCTTT
TRBD1 TRBJ1-5 TRBV27 NA CASSSNPPVTGADQPQHF TGTGCCAGCAGTTCTAACCCCCCCGTAACAGGGGCTGATCAGCCCCAGCATTTT
TRBD1 TRBJ1-6 TRBV9 once CASSAAGQGSSPLHF TGTGCCAGCAGCGCCGCCGGACAGGGGAGTTCACCCCTCCACTTT